This TCR beta chain comes out of a study of cytomegalovirus exposure and HLA in healthy donors (dated by TCRdb to the late 2010s). Background on the whole study: An earlier analysis of roughly 630 of the donors reported about 250 Gb of sequence data and 117 million unique TCR beta sequences from roughly 200 million T cells. An early release covering roughly 640 HLA-typed donors comprised about 300 gigabases of sequencing data and some 79 million unique TCR sequences. Of the 350 to 400 genotyped donors, around 81% fell in the genetic ancestry cluster associated with self-reported Caucasian donors. The study aimed to test whether signatures of past pathogen exposure could be identified by cataloging public T cell receptors. Using immunosequencing, the study profiled T cell repertoires from fewer than 700 subjects and related those repertoires to cytomegalovirus serostatus. Along with the roughly 700-subject first cohort, a separate validation cohort of over a hundred different subjects was used. The study combined high-throughput TCR immunosequencing, statistical association of individual TCRs with disease status, and machine learning to predict cytomegalovirus infection status. To study patterns of TCR occurrence, a later analysis re-analyzed previously published TCR beta repertoires from hundreds of donors and added high-resolution HLA genotyping. In the later analysis, no new phenotypic data were used to find candidate immune exposures; instead, reliance was placed on TCR beta sequences and their occurrence across donors. An earlier analysis of fewer than 750 of the donors used high-throughput TCR beta sequencing to judge whether each TCR beta V gene segment behaved as functional or pseudogenic. Donor age, sex, ethnicity and CMV serostatus were collected together with the repertoire data. A later genetic analysis took genome-wide SNP genotypes for about three fifths of the 666 donors and used that subset as a discovery cohort. All discovery cohort repertoires had been generated on a single sequencing platform. Both class I and class II loci were covered by HLA typing, at four-digit resolution. Typing coverage varied by locus: roughly 620-640 donors for A, B, C, DRB1 and DQB1; 522 for DQA1; over 600 for DPA1; 400 to 480 for DPB1. Roughly five DR-DQ haplotypes were handled as single units for association and clustering because linkage in the cohort was strong. Across 398 genotyped donors of the cohort, an average of 235,054 unique TCR beta nucleotide sequences per donor were sequenced, and roughly a sixth of those sequences were non-productive. Broad study findings and their caveats: The cohort was sequenced for TCR beta chains only, and without alpha or paired-chain data the features that could be detected were limited. According to the authors, the approach could potentially be generalized to other disease states and immunological phenotypes. The 87-base-pair reads could not distinguish some IMGT-functional V segments, including TRBV6-2 and TRBV6-3, so those segments were excluded. Because HLA typing was unavailable for some donors at each locus, only the typed subset was used in association tests. A further reported finding was that TCR beta sequences accurately predicted the HLA-A and HLA-B alleles for most subjects in the first cohort. An association between a missense DCLRE1C variant and V-gene and J-gene trimming of TCR beta chains was found in a later genetic analysis and replicated in an independent cohort. A total of 150 to 200 TCR beta chains were listed by the study as associated with cytomegalovirus. Roughly uniform sequencing depth across donors was assumed in presence/absence analyses, although this assumption may not hold. When HLA alleles, especially DR and DQ, strongly co-occurred, attributing TCR associations to individual alleles was difficult. Broadly in line with IMGT annotations, most TCR beta V segments showed up in productive rearrangements about 87% or about 30% of the time in an earlier analysis of roughly 590 of the donors. The sequencing pipeline was judged likely to have produced a cluster of highly shared sequence variants as a technical artifact. CMV serostatus was the only immune exposure information available for the cohort. A later analysis reported that several top co-occurrence clusters appeared linked to parvovirus B19, influenza, CMV and Epstein-Barr virus. Correlated functional status among segregating V segments might be attributable to linkage disequilibrium, but an unknown experimental factor could not be ruled out. Cytomegalovirus status was reported to be diagnosed by the classifier with high specificity and sensitivity in both the original and validation cohorts. Because counts were too low, seventeen rarely observed V segments, including chromosome 9 orphons, were left out of the earlier analysis of over 550 of the donors. Compared with equally common non-associated chains, HLA-associated TCR beta chains in a later analysis were more clonally expanded and had lower generation probabilities. In a later genetic analysis, fewer N-insertions in productive TCRs were reported among donors in an Asian-associated ancestry cluster than the approximately 670-donor mean. Across donors, most TCR sequences were observed very rarely, whereas some public TCRs were present in many individuals. According to a later analysis, most CMV-associated TCR beta chains appeared to be HLA-restricted, and the HLA associations seemed to be driven largely by CMV exposure. A later analysis found that TCR association rates varied across HLA loci, with DRB1 alleles showing the most associated TCRs and HLA-C alleles the fewest. A later analysis associated 15,000 to 20,000 TCR beta sequences with specific HLA alleles at a false discovery rate of 0.05. In vitro tests confirmed that a few of the cytomegalovirus-associated TCR beta chains recognize cytomegalovirus antigens.

About this clone itself: Its antigen has not been determined. The sample holds no much larger clone one base away, and base qualities are not on file.

The cohort comprised some 730 healthy bone marrow donors. At the time of sampling, all cohort members were nominally healthy, though unrecorded immune exposures were likely present. The donor was CMV seronegative and was included in the group of approximately 350 seronegative cohort members. A peripheral blood sample was provided by each donor, and peripheral blood mononuclear cells were used for TCR beta sequencing. Genomic DNA was extracted from the blood cell samples with the Qiagen DNeasy Blood Extraction Kit. Preparation of the library involved the immunoSEQ multiplex PCR assay. The multiplex PCR relied on a mix of 60 forward primers for TCR Vbeta segments and 13 reverse primers for TCR Jbeta segments. A multiplex PCR assay on genomic DNA amplified the CDR3 region of rearranged TCR beta genes. The amplified TCR beta libraries were sequenced on the Illumina HiSeq System as 87-base-pair reads. As for the authors' bioinformatics: A later analysis tallied about 77 million unique TCR beta chains across the 640 or so repertoires, and roughly 11 million of those chains were shared by two or more donors. To remove PCR and sequencing errors, raw reads were error-corrected and collapsed into unique sequences using a nearest-neighbor algorithm that merged closely related sequences. To assign V, D and J gene segments, CDR3 sequences were aligned to IMGT reference sequences. For a sequence to be retained, a match of at least six nucleotides to both a V gene segment and a J gene segment was required. A rearrangement was called productive if the CDR3 had no stop codons and remained in frame with V and J, and every other rearrangement was called non-productive. Following IMGT convention, CDR3 was defined as the stretch from the second conserved V-encoded cysteine to the conserved J-encoded phenylalanine. The earlier analysis of 550 to 650 of the donors excluded any sequence lacking an unambiguous match to a single V gene segment. In an earlier analysis of approximately 500 of the donors, a V segment was called functional when productive rearrangements were above 56.7%, and segregating when the standard deviation between donors exceeded 5%. To diagnose cytomegalovirus status from the catalog of TCR beta chain sequences, a statistical classification framework was built. In a later analysis, TCR nucleotide sequences were compared against IMGT/GENE-DB human TR gene sequences so that V and J genes could be assigned. The TCRdist pipeline was used in a later analysis to assign CDR3 sequences and most-parsimonious VDJ recombination scenarios. In a later analysis, each TCR beta chain was defined by its CDR3 amino acid sequence together with its V-gene family, and reads without a unique V-gene family were excluded. As a way to deal with suspected cross-contamination and a sequencing artifact, a later analysis dropped 450 to 600 nucleotide sequences that were highly shared and had low generation probability. A later analysis calculated a clonal expansion index for each public chain from normalized within-repertoire ranks of inferred template counts. Generation probabilities in a later analysis came from a VDJ recombination model fitted to out-of-frame rearrangements, and those results were checked against IGoR. In a later analysis, hypergeometric tests were used to score TCR-TCR, TCR-HLA and TCR-CMV co-occurrence, with a repertoire-size bias correction applied to TCR pairs. To estimate false discovery rates, a later analysis permuted the HLA or CMV assignments 20 times. In a later analysis, co-occurring TCRs were grouped using DBSCAN, and TCRdist sequence similarity was added for clustering within HLA-allele-positive subsets. Co-occurrence clustering excluded repertoires with fewer than 30,000 or more than 120,000 public chains, plus five with anomalous nucleotide sharing. TCRdb took over this immuneACCESS table, retaining in-frame rearrangements with V and J assigned. Such tables are incomplete; in checked studies, under half of the missing clones stem from an unresolved V gene, and the remainder is unexplained. V, J and clone size are those of that table, while D and trimming were read from the DNA. Here the sample has approximately 170,000 clones; around 81% occur a single time. The ten biggest clones cover about 1% of the sample.

Germline trimming: 4 bases from V, 7 bases from J; junction bases outside gene matches: 8. The CDR3 has 16 amino acids, counting the end cysteine and phenylalanine. The DNA shown is the 48-base CDR3, in frame from base 1. CDR1 and CDR2, per the germline V gene, are MGHDK and SYGVNS. The chain is assembled from TRBV25-1 and TRBJ2-1, with 12 middle bases fitting TRBD2. Sample: PBMCs. The TCR originated in a woman aged 40 to 50 in good health and CMV-seronegative. The CDR3 region reads CASSGSSGRAWNEQFF. The nucleotide sequence reads as follows: TGTGCCAGCAGTGGATCTAGCGGGAGGGCCTGGAATGAGCAGTTCTTC. Here the CDR3 is joined to the reference TRBV25-1 and TRBJ2-1 genes, and the full variable domain is: EADIYQTPRYLVIGTGKKITLECSQTMGHDKMYWYQQDPGMELHLIHYSYGVNSTEKGDLSSESTVSRIRTEHFPLTLESARPSHTSQYLCASSGSSGRAWNEQFFGPGTRLTVL.